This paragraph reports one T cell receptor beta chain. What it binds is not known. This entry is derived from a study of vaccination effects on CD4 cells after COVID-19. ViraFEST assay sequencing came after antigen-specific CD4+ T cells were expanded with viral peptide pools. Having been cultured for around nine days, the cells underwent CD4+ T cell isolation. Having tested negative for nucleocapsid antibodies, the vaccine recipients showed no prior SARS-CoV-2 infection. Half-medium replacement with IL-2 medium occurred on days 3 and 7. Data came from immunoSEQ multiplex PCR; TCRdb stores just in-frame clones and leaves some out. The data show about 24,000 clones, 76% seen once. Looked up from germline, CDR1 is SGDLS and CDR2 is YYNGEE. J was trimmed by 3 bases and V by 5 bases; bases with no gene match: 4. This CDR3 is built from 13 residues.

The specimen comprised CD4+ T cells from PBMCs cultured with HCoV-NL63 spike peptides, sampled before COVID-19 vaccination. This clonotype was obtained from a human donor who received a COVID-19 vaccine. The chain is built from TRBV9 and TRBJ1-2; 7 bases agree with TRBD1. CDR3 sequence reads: CASSDTGDYGYTF. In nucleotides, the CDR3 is TGTGCCAGCAGTGATACAGGGGACTATGGCTACACCTTC.